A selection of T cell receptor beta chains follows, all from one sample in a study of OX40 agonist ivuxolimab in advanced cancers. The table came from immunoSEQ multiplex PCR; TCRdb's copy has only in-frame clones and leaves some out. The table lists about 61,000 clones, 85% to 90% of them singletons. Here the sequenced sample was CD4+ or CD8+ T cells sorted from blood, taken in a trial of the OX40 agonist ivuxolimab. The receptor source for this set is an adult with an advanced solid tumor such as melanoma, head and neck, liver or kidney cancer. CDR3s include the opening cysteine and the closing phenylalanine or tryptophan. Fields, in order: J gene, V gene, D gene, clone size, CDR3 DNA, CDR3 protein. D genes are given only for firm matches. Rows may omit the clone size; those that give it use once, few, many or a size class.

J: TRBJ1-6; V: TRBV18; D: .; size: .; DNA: TGTGCCAGCTCACCGAAAGGGACATCTTCACCCCTCCACTTT; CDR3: CASSPKGTSSPLHF
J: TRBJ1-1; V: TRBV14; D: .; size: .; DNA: TGTGCCAGCAGCCAAAACACAGCAACTAACACTGAAGCTTTCTTT; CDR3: CASSQNTATNTEAFF
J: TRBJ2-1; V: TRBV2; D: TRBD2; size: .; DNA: TGTGCCAGCAGAGGACTAGCGGGAGGGGGTAATGAGCAGTTCTTC; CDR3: CASRGLAGGGNEQFF
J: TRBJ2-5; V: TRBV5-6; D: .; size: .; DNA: TGTGCCAGCAGCGGCTTGACTACGGAGACCCAGTACTTC; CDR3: CASSGLTTETQYF
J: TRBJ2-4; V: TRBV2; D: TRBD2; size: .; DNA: TGTGCCAGCAGTACTAGCGGGGAGGGAGGAAACATTCAGTACTTC; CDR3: CASSTSGEGGNIQYF
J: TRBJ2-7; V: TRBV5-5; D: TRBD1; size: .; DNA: TGTGCCAGCGGACGGACAGGGGGTTACGAGCAGTACTTC; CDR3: CASGRTGGYEQYF
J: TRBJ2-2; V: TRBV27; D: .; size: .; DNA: TGTGCCAGCCCGGGGGGCAGCCCGAACACCGGGGAGCTGTTTTTT; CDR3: CASPGGSPNTGELFF
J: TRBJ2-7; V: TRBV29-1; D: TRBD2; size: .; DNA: TGCAGCGTTTTGGCTAGCGGGACCCCCTACGAGCAGTACTTC; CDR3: CSVLASGTPYEQYF
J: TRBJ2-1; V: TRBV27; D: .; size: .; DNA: TGTGCCAGCAGTCTTCTGAGGAAATTCCTTAATGAGCAGTTCTTC; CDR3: CASSLLRKFLNEQFF
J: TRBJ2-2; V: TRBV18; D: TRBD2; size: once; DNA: TGTGCCAGCTCACCGCAGGGACTAGCGGGAGACACCGGGGAGCTGTTTTTT; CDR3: CASSPQGLAGDTGELFF
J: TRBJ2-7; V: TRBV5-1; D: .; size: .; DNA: TGCGCCAGCAGCTTGGGGGACACTAGCTACGAGCAGTACTTC; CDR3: CASSLGDTSYEQYF
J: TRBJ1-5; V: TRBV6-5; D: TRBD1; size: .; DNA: TGTGCCAGCAGTCAGACAGGGTTAATGAATCAGCCCCAGCATTTT; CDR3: CASSQTGLMNQPQHF
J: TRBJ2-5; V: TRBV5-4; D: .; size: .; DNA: TGTGCCAGCAGCCCTAGGGGGGCCGTAGAGACCCAGTACTTC; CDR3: CASSPRGAVETQYF
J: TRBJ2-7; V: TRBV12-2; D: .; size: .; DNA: TGTGCAAGTCGCTTAGGAACCCTAGCGGGGGGCCTCCTTGCGTCCTACGAGCAGTACTTC; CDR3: CASRLGTLAGGLLASYEQYF
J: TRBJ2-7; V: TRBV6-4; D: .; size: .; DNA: TGTGCCAGCAGCGCGGACTTCGCCGAGCAGTACTTC; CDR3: CASSADFAEQYF
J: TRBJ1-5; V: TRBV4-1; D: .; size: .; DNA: TGCGCCAGCAGCCAAGAGTGGACAGTGGCAACTATCAATCAGCCCCAGCATTTT; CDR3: CASSQEWTVATINQPQHF
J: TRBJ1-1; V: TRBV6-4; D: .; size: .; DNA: TGTGCCAGCAGTCAGTCGGGGTCGAACACTGAAGCTTTCTTT; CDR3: CASSQSGSNTEAFF
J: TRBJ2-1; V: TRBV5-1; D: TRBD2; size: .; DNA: TGCGCCAGCACCTTGCCTAGCGGGAGGGACGAGCAGTTCTTC; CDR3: CASTLPSGRDEQFF
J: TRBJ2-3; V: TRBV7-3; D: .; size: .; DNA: TGTGCCAGCAGCATGAATCCGGGACTTAGCACAGATACGCAGTATTTT; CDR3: CASSMNPGLSTDTQYF
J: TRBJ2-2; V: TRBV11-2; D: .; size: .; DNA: TGTGCCAGCAGGCTCCTGACCCCGCGAAGCACCGGGGAGCTGTTTTTT; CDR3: CASRLLTPRSTGELFF
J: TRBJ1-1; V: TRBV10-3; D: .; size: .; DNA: TGTGCCATCAGTGCAGGGATTGTAGGGAACACTGAAGCTTTCTTT; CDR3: CAISAGIVGNTEAFF
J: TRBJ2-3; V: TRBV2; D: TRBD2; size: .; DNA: TGTGCCAGCAGTGAAAGAGGGCGGGAGGGCCTGGTTACAGATACGCAGTATTTT; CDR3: CASSERGREGLVTDTQYF
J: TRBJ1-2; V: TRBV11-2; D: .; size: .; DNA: TGTGCCAGCAGCCCAGACAGTCACTATGGCTACACCTTC; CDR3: CASSPDSHYGYTF
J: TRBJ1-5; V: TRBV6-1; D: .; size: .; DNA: TGTGCCAGCCAGGGATTTTTCCCTAATCAGCCCCAGCATTTT; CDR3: CASQGFFPNQPQHF
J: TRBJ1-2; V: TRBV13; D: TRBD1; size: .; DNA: TGTGCCAGCAGCTCCAGCATCACCTCAACAGGGGGCGCAACGGGCTACACCTTC; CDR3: CASSSSITSTGGATGYTF
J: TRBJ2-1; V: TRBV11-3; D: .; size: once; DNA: TGTGCCAGCAGCGAAGGAGGGCCCGGAGAAGAGCAGTTCTTC; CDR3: CASSEGGPGEEQFF
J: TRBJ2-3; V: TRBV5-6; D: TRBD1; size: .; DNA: TGTGCCAGCAGCAGCGGACAGGGCGGGGCAGATACGCAGTATTTT; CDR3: CASSSGQGGADTQYF
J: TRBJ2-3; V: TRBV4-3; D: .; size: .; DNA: TGCGCCAGCAGCCAAGATAAGGGGACCTTCACAGATACGCAGTATTTT; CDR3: CASSQDKGTFTDTQYF
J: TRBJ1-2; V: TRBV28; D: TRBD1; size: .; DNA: TGTGCCAGCAGTGGAGAGGGGGCAGGGAACTATGGCTACACCTTC; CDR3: CASSGEGAGNYGYTF
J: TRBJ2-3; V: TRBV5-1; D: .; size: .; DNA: TGCGCCAGCAGCTTGGGACAGTCCACAGATACGCAGTATTTT; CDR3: CASSLGQSTDTQYF
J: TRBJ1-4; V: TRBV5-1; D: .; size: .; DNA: TGCGCCAGCAGCTTGACTGGTCAGGAGAATGAAAAACTGTTTTTT; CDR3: CASSLTGQENEKLFF
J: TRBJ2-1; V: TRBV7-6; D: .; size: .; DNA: TGTGCCAGCGTACTGGGGCCCGGGACCTACAATGAGCAGTTCTTC; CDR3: CASVLGPGTYNEQFF
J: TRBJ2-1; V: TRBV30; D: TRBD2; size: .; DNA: TGTGCCTGGAGGGCCGGGACTAGCGGGATCTATGAGCAGTTCTTC; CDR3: CAWRAGTSGIYEQFF
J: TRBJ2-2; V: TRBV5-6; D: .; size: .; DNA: TGTGCCAGCAGCTTTGGCAACTCTAATGCCGGGGAGCTGTTTTTT; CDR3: CASSFGNSNAGELFF
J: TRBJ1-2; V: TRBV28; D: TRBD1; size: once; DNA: TGTGCCAGCAGTTCGACAGGGGGCGCACCCGATCTCTATGGCTACACCTTC; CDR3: CASSSTGGAPDLYGYTF
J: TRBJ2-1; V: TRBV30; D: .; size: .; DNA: TGTGCCTGGAGTAAAGCCCGGCTAAATAAGGACAATGAGCAGTTCTTC; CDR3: CAWSKARLNKDNEQFF
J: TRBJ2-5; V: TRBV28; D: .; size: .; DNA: TGTGCCAGCAGTATGAGCCGAATCGGGAGCGCAGAGACCCAGTACTTC; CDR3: CASSMSRIGSAETQYF
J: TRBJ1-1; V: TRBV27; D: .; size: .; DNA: TGTGCCAGCAGTTTATCGGGTGCAGGGAACACTGAAGCTTTCTTT; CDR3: CASSLSGAGNTEAFF
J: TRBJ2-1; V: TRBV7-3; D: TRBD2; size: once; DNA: TGTGCCAGCAGCTTAGACACTAGCGGGAACCACAATGAGCAGTTCTTC; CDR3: CASSLDTSGNHNEQFF
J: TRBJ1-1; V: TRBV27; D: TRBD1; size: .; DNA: TGTGCCAGCGGACCCGGACAGGGCCAAGCTTTCTTT; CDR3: CASGPGQGQAFF
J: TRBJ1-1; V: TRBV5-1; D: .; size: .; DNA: TGCGCCAGCAAACGACAGGCTGACACTGAAGCTTTCTTT; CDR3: CASKRQADTEAFF
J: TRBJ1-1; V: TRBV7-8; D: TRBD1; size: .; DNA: TGTGCCAGCAGCTTAGCCGACAGGGGGCTAATGAACACTGAAGCTTTCTTT; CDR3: CASSLADRGLMNTEAFF